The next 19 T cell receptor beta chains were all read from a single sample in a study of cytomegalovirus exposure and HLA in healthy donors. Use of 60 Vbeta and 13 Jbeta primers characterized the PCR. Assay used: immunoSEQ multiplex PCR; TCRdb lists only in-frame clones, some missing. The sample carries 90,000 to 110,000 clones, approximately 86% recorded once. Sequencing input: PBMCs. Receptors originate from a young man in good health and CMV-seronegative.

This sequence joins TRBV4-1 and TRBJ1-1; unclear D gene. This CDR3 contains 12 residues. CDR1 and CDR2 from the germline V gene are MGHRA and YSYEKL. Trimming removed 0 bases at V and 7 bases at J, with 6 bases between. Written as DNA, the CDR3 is TGCGCCAGCAGCCAAGACGAGAATGAAGCTTTCTTT. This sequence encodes CASSQDENEAFF.

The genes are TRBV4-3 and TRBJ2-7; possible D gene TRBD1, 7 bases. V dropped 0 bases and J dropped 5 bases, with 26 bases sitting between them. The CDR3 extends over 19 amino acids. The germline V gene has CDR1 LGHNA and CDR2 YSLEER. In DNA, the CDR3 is TGCGCCAGCAGCCAAGATAGGGGAGTGACAGGGCCAAGGGGGGACGAGCAGTACTTC. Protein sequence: CASSQDRGVTGPRGDEQYF.

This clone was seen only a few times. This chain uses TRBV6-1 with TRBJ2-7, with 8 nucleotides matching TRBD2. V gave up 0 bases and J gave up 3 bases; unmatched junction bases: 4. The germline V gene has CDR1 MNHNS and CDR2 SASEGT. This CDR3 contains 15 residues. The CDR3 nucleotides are TGTGCCAGCAGTGAAGCGCTGAGCGGGAGCTACGAGCAGTACTTC. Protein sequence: CASSEALSGSYEQYF.

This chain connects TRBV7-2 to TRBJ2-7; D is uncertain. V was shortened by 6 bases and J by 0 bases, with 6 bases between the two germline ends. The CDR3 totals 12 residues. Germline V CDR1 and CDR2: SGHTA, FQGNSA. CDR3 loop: CASSFNSYEQYF. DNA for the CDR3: TGTGCCAGCAGTTTTAACTCCTACGAGCAGTACTTC. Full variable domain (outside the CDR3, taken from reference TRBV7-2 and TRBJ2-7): GAGVSQSPSNKVTEKGKDVELRCDPISGHTALYWYRQSLGQGLEFLIYFQGNSAPDKSGLPSDRFSAERTGGSVSTLTIQRTQQEDSAVYLCASSFNSYEQYFGPGTRLTVT.

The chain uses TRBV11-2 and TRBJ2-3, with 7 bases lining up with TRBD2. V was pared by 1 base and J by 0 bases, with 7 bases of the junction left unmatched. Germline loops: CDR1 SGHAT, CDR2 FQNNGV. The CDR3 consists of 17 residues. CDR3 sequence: CASSLGPTSRSTDTQYF. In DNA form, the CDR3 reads TGTGCCAGCAGCTTAGGCCCGACTAGCAGGAGCACAGATACGCAGTATTTT.

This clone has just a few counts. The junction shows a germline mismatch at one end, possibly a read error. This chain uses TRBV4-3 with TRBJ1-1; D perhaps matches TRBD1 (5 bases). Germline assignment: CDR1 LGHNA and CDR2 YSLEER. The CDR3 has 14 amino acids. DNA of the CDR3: TGCGCCAGCAGTCAAGCAGGGTATCGCGCTGAAGCTTTCTTT. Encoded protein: CASSQAGYRAEAFF.

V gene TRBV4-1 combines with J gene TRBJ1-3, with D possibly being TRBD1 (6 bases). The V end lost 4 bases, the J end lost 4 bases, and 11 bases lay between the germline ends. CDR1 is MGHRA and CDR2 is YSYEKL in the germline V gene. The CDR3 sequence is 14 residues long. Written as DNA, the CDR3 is TGCGCCAGCAGCCCCCTAGGACAGGGAAACACCATATATTTT. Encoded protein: CASSPLGQGNTIYF.

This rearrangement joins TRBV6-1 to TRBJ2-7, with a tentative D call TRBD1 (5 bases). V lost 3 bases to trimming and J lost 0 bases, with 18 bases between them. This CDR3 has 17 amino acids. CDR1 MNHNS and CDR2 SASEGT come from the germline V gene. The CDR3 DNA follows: TGTGCCAGCAGTGAGGGATTTGGGGCCGTCTACTCCTACGAGCAGTACTTC. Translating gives CASSEGFGAVYSYEQYF.

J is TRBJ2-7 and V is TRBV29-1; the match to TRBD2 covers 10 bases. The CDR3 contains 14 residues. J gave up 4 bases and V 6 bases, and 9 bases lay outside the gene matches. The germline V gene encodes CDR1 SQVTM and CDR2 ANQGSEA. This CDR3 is CSVETGLAKYEQYF. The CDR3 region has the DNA TGCAGCGTCGAAACGGGACTAGCGAAATACGAGCAGTACTTC.

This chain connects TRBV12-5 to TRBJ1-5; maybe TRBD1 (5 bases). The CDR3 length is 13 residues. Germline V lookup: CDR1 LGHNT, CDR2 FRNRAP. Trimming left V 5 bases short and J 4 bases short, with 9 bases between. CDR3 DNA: TGTGCTAGTGGTCCGGGACTTAATCAGCCCCAGCATTTT. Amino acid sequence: CASGPGLNQPQHF.

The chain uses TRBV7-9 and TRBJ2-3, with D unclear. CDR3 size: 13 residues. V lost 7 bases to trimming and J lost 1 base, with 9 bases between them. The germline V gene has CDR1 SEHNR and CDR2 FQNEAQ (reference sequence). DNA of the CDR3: TGTGCCAGCATTAGTGCCCGCACAGATACGCAGTATTTT. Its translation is CASISARTDTQYF.

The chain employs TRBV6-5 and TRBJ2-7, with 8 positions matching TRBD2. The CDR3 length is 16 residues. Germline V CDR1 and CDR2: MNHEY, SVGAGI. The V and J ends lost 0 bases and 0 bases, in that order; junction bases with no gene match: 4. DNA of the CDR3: TGTGCCAGCAGTTACTCTCTAGCGGGCAACTCCTACGAGCAGTACTTC. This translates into CASSYSLAGNSYEQYF.

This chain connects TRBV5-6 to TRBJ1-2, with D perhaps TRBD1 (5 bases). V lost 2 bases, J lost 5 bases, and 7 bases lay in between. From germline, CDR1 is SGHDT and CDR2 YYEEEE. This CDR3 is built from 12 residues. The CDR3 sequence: CASSLGDYGYTF. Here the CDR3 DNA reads TGTGCCAGCAGCTTAGGGGATTATGGCTACACCTTC.

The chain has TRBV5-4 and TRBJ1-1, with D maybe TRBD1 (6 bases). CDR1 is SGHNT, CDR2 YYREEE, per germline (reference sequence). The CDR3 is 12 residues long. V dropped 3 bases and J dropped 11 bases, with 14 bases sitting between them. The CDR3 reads CASSWDIGTAFF. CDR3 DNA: TGTGCCAGCAGCTGGGACATCGGTACGGCTTTCTTT.

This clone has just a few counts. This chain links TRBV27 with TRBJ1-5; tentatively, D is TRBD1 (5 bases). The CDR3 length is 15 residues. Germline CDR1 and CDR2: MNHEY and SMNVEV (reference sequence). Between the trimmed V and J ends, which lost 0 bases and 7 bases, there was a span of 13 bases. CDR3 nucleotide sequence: TGTGCCAGCAGTTTATCGGGGGGTTTGGGGCAGCCCCAGCATTTT. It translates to CASSLSGGLGQPQHF.

The CDR3 protein is CASSSRVGGKDTEAFF. The CDR3 nucleotides are TGTGCCAGCAGCTCCCGCGTAGGGGGTAAGGACACTGAAGCTTTCTTT. The rearrangement uses TRBV11-3 and TRBJ1-1; the D gene is possibly TRBD1 (6 bases). Germline loops: CDR1 SGHNT, CDR2 YENEEA. With 4 bases removed from V and 3 bases from J, the gap between germline ends came to 18 bases. CDR3 length equals 16 residues.

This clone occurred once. This chain's CDR3 is CASSSQGALEQFF. Written as DNA, the CDR3 is TGTGCCAGCAGTTCCCAGGGGGCGCTTGAGCAGTTCTTC. The J gene is TRBJ2-1, the V gene TRBV6-5; 8 nucleotides line up with TRBD1. The CDR3 runs to 13 residues. The trim removed 4 bases at V and 9 bases at J, leaving 5 bases unmatched. Germline V CDR1 and CDR2: MNHEY, SVGAGI.

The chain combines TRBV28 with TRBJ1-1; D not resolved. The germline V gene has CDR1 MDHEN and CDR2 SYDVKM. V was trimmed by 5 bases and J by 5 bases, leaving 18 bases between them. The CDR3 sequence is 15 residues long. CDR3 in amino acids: CASSAPAEGRTEAFF. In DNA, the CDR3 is TGTGCCAGCAGTGCCCCGGCGGAGGGAAGAACTGAAGCTTTCTTT.

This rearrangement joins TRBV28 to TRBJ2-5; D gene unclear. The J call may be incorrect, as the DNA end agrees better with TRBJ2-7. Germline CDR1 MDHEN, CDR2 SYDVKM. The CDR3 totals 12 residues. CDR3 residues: CASSPAVYEQYF. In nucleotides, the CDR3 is TGTGCCAGCAGTCCGGCGGTTTACGAGCAGTACTTC.